What follows are 20 T cell receptor beta chains derived from one specimen sequenced in a study of blood T cells in healthy people across ages. A sample-barcoded 5' primer and a J-beta primer mix were used in a second PCR of about 7 to 11 cycles. TCRdb reprocessed the 5' RACE reads via MiXCR and lists one record per CDR3 protein. The table has 1.5 million to 2 million distinct CDR3 sequences, roughly 50% seen once; the top ten hold 2.1%. The sequencing sample was made of blood. The receptors derive from a woman aged 40 to 55 in good health.

The chain couples TRBV5-1 to TRBJ1-2, with D perhaps matching TRBD1 (5 bases). Per germline, CDR1 SGHRS and CDR2 YFSETQ. V dropped 3 bases and J dropped 4 bases, with 16 bases sitting between them. The CDR3 loop spans 15 amino acids. The chain's CDR3 is CASSSDNSFGYGYTF. The DNA for the CDR3 is TGCGCCAGCAGCTCGGACAACTCTTTTGGCTATGGCTACACCTTC. Supplemented by reference TRBV5-1 and TRBJ1-2, the full variable domain reads KAGVTQTPRYLIKTRGQQVTLSCSPISGHRSVSWYQQTPGQGLQFLFEYFSETQRNKGNFPGRFSGRQFSNSRSEMNVSTLELGDSALYLCASSSDNSFGYGYTFGSGTRLTVV.

This clonotype occurred a few times. A read error may produce the germline difference seen at one junction end. The CDR3 nucleotides read TGTGCTAGCAGCTCCCAGCGGGGCGGGGGAGAGACCCAGTACTTC. It translates to CASSSQRGGGETQYF. This sequence joins TRBV7-7 and TRBJ2-5; 7 positions agree with TRBD2. The CDR3 covers 15 residues. Germline CDR1 SSHAT, CDR2 FNYEAQ (reference sequence). Combining the CDR3 with reference TRBV7-7 and TRBJ2-5 gives the whole variable domain GAGVSQSPRYKVTKRGQDVTLRCDPISSHATLYWYQQALGQGPEFLTYFNYEAQPDKSGLPSDRFSAERPEGSISTLTIQRTEQRDSAMYRCASSSQRGGGETQYFGPGTRLLVL.

The chain employs TRBV20-1 and TRBJ2-5; 8 bases match TRBD2. This CDR3 contains 14 residues. The trim removed 5 bases at V and 1 base at J, leaving 6 bases unmatched. The germline V gene encodes CDR1 DFQATT and CDR2 SNEGSKA (reference sequence). The CDR3 region has the DNA TGCAGTGCTCTCCGGGGGGGCCTCCAAGAGACCCAGTACTTC. It encodes CSALRGGLQETQYF.

CDR3 sequence reads: CSASETSPETQYF. The CDR3 DNA is TGCAGTGCTAGTGAGACTAGTCCAGAGACCCAGTACTTC. The J gene is TRBJ2-5, the V gene TRBV20-1, with a weak D call TRBD2 (6 bases). The V and J ends lost 3 bases and 4 bases respectively, with 12 bases between them. The CDR3 length is 13 residues. CDR1 and CDR2 (germline): DFQATT, SNEGSKA (reference sequence).

The CDR3 DNA is TGTGCCAGCAGCTTAAGGACAGCCAGTAATGAAAAACTGTTTTTT. Its protein product is CASSLRTASNEKLFF. V is TRBV11-2 and J is TRBJ1-4; D possibly corresponds to TRBD1 (6 bases). The CDR3 spans 15 residues. V lost 2 bases to trimming and J lost 4 bases, with 11 bases between them. In germline, CDR1 is SGHAT, CDR2 FQNNGV. Full variable domain (missing parts from reference TRBV11-2 and TRBJ1-4): EAGVAQSPRYKIIEKRQSVAFWCNPISGHATLYWYQQILGQGPKLLIQFQNNGVVDDSQLPKDRFSAERLKGVDSTLKIQPAKLEDSAVYLCASSLRTASNEKLFFGSGTQLSVL.

About this clonotype itself: An end of the junction differs from the germline gene, which may be a read error. V gene TRBV6-6 combines with J gene TRBJ1-2, with D unclear. This CDR3 contains 16 residues. Per germline, CDR1 MNHNY and CDR2 SVGAGI (reference sequence). CDR3 in DNA: TGTGCCTGCAGTTACTCAGAACAGCCCTTAAACTATGGCTACACCTTC. This encodes CACSYSEQPLNYGYTF.

This clonotype was seen more than once but under ten times. The J gene is TRBJ2-3, the V gene TRBV20-1; 7 bases are shared with TRBD1. With V trimmed by 6 bases and J by 1 base, 7 bases remained unmatched. The CDR3 sequence is 14 residues long. Germline V CDR1 and CDR2: DFQATT, SNEGSKA (reference sequence). CDR3 DNA sequence: TGCAGTGCCGCTCTGCAGGGGGGCACAGATACGCAGTATTTT. Its translation is CSAALQGGTDTQYF.

The rearrangement joins TRBV7-6 to TRBJ2-7; 7 bases align to TRBD1. The germline CDR1 and CDR2 sequences are SGHVS and FNYEAQ. The CDR3 is 16 residues long. The junction had 14 bases not matched to a gene; V was cut back by 2 bases and J by 7 bases. CDR3 nucleotide sequence: TGTGCCAGCAGCTTAACAGGGGAACCCAACACCGGGGAGCAGTACTTC. It codes for CASSLTGEPNTGEQYF.

This clonotype has a single count. The junction differs from germline at one of its ends, possibly a read error. J is TRBJ2-1 and V is TRBV6-5, with D perhaps matching TRBD2 (5 bases). CDR3 size: 17 residues. CDR1 and CDR2 (germline): MNHEY, SVGAGI. For the CDR3, the DNA is TGCGCCAGCAGTTACTCGATTAGTCGCAGGACTGAGAATGAGCAGTTCTTC. Its translation: CASSYSISRRTENEQFF.

Notes on this clonotype: A much larger clone differs by one base, so this may be a read error. V usage is TRBV2 and J usage is TRBJ2-5, with 7 bases lining up with TRBD2. This CDR3 spans 13 amino acids. From germline, CDR1 is SNHLY and CDR2 FYNNEI. CDR3: CASSGTIQATQYF. Written as DNA, the CDR3 is TGTGCCAGCAGCGGGACTATTCAAGCGACCCAGTACTTC.

The V call is TRBV29-1, the J call TRBJ2-3; D call uncertain. Germline-derived CDR1 and CDR2 are SQVTM and ANQGSEA. Between the trimmed V and J ends, which lost 6 bases and 5 bases, there was a span of 18 bases. This CDR3 is built from 14 residues. The CDR3 nucleotides read TGCAGCGTCCGGGCGCCTATAAAGATAGATACGCAGTATTTT. This gives the protein CSVRAPIKIDTQYF.

In nucleotides, the CDR3 is TGTGCCTGCGCGAGGGGGCTCGAGGGCTATGGCTACACCTTC. Protein product: CACARGLEGYGYTF. The genes are TRBV6-1 and TRBJ1-2, with 7 bases aligning to TRBD1. The germline gives CDR1 MNHNS, CDR2 SASEGT. Trimming removed 11 bases from V and 4 bases from J; junction bases left unmatched: 13. The CDR3 runs to 14 residues.

This clonotype appeared a few times. This sequence joins TRBV20-1 and TRBJ1-2, with no clear D. The CDR3 is 8 amino acids. The germline gives CDR1 DFQATT, CDR2 SNEGSKA (reference sequence). DNA of the CDR3: TGCAGGAACTATGGCTACACCTTC. This codes for CRNYGYTF.

The chain combines TRBV15 with TRBJ1-2; TRBD1 aligns across 7 bases. This CDR3 spans 13 amino acids. V shed 5 bases and J 4 bases; nucleotides not matched to a gene: 4. Per the germline V gene, CDR1 is LNHNV and CDR2 is YYDKDF (reference sequence). CDR3 DNA sequence: TGTGCCACCAGCGTCGACAGGGCCTATGGCTACACCTTC. Translated: CATSVDRAYGYTF.

The CDR3 region is CASKPSTGQYNEQFF. Here the CDR3 DNA reads TGTGCCAGCAAACCATCGACCGGACAGTACAATGAGCAGTTCTTC. The J gene is TRBJ2-1, the V gene TRBV6-1; tentative D call: TRBD1 (6 bases). This CDR3 contains 15 residues. Germline loops: CDR1 MNHNS, CDR2 SASEGT. The V end lost 7 bases, the J end lost 4 bases, and 17 bases lay between the germline ends.

The DNA for the CDR3 is TGTGCCAGCAGTTCTCCAGGGGGCCGGGGGGGGTCCTACGAGCAGTACTTC. It translates to CASSSPGGRGGSYEQYF. This chain connects TRBV28 to TRBJ2-7; D could derive from TRBD1 or TRBD2 (8 bases each). CDR1 MDHEN and CDR2 SYDVKM come from the germline V gene. V dropped 4 bases and J dropped 1 base, with 20 bases sitting between them. This CDR3 has 17 residues.

The chain couples TRBV21-1 to TRBJ1-2; the table's D call, TRBD1, was not checked against the DNA. TRBV21-1 is a pseudogene locus. The CDR3 has 16 amino acids. The CDR3 DNA follows: TGTGCCAGCCCCAAACTGTCGGGGGGCGACGGCTATGGCTACACCTTC. It yields the protein CASPKLSGGDGYGYTF.

The rearrangement links TRBV6-1 to TRBJ2-7, with 8 positions matching TRBD1. CDR1 and CDR2 (germline): MNHNS, SASEGT. J gave up 12 bases and V 2 bases, and 15 bases lay outside the gene matches. This CDR3 is built from 15 residues. CDR3 coding DNA: TGTGCCAGCAGTGAAAACAGGGGGATGCAGGGGGTGGTGTACTTC. As protein: CASSENRGMQGVVYF.

This clonotype has a handful of counts. This CDR3 reads CSAGGQNQPQHF. As DNA, the CDR3 is TGCAGTGCTGGGGGCCAAAATCAGCCCCAGCATTTT. The rearrangement links TRBV20-1 to TRBJ1-5; weak D call: TRBD1 (6 bases). CDR1 and CDR2 from the germline V gene are DFQATT and SNEGSKA (reference sequence). The V end was cut by 5 bases, the J end by 4 bases, with 9 bases between. CDR3 length: 12 residues.

In this sample, this clonotype turned up a few times. CDR3 nucleotide sequence: TGTGCCACCAGCCAAGCTGGCACAGATACGCAGTATTTT. It yields the protein CATSQAGTDTQYF. V usage is TRBV24-1 and J usage is TRBJ2-3; D not resolved. Germline V CDR1 and CDR2: KGHDR, SFDVKD. The CDR3 extends over 13 amino acids. V lost 7 bases and J lost 1, with 8 bases in between.